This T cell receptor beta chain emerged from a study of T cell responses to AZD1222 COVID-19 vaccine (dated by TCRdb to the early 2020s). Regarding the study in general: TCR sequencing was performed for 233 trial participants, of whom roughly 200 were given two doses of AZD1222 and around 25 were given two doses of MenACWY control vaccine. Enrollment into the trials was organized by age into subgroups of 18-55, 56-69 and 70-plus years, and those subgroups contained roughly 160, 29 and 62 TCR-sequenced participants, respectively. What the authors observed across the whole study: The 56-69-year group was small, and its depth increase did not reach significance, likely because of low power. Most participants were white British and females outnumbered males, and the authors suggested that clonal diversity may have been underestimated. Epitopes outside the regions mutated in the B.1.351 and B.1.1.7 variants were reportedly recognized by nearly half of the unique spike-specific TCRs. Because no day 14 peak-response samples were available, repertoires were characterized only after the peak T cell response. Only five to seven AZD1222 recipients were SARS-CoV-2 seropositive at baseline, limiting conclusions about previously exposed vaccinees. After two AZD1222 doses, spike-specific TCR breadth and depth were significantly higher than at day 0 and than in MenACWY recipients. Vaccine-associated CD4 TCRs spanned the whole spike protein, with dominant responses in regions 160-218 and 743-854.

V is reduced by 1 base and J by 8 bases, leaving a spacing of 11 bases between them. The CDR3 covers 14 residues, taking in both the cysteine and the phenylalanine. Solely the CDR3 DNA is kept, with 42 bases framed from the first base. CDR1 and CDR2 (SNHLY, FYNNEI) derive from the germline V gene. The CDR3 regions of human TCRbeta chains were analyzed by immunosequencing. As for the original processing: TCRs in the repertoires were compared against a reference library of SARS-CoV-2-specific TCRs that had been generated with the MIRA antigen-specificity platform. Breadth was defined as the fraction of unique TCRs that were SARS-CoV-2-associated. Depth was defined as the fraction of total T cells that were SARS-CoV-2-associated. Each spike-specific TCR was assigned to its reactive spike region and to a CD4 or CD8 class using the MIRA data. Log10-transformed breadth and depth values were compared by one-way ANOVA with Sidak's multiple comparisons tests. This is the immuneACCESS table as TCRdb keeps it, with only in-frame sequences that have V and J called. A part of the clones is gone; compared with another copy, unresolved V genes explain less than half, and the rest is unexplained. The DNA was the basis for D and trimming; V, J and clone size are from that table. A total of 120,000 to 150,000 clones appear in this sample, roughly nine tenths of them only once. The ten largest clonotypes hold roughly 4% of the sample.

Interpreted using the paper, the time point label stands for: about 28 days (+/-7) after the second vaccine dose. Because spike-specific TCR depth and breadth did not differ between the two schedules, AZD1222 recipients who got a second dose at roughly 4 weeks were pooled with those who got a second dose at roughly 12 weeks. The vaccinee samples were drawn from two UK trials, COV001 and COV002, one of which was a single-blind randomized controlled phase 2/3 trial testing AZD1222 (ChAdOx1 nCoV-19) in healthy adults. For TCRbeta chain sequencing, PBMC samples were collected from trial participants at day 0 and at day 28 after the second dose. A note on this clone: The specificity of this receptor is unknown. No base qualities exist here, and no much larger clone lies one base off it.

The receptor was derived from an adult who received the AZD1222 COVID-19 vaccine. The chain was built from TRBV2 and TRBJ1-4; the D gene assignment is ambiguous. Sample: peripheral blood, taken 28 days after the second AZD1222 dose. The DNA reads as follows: TGTGCCAGCAGTGAAGTGCGACATGGGGAAAAACTGTTTTTT. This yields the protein CASSEVRHGEKLFF.